This entry lists 12 T cell receptor beta chains sequenced from one sample in a study of T cell changes during pregnancy in multiple sclerosis. Assay: immunoSEQ multiplex PCR; the TCRdb copy retains only in-frame clones and omits some. The profile shows over 30,000 clones, 88% of them singletons. The sequencing here drew on CD4+ T cells from peripheral blood mononuclear cells, taken before pregnancy. These receptors all come from a female donor with multiple sclerosis, enrolled in a pregnancy study.

This clone came up once. The gene calls are TRBV19 and TRBJ1-1, with 8 positions matching TRBD1. Germline lookup yields CDR1 LNHDA and CDR2 SQIVND (reference sequence). J lost 2 bases, V lost 6 bases, and 5 bases had no gene match. The CDR3 covers 14 residues. The CDR3 protein is CASRQGDLNTEAFF. CDR3 nucleotides: TGTGCCAGTAGACAGGGGGACCTAAACACTGAAGCTTTCTTT. Full variable domain (outside the CDR3, taken from reference TRBV19 and TRBJ1-1): DGGITQSPKYLFRKEGQNVTLSCEQNLNHDAMYWYRQDPGQGLRLIYYSQIVNDFQKGDIAEGYSVSREKKESFPLTVTSAQKNPTAFYLCASRQGDLNTEAFFGQGTRLTVV.

This clone was detected only once. V and J are TRBV5-4 and TRBJ2-7, with 9 bases that match TRBD2. From germline, CDR1 is SGHNT and CDR2 YYREEE (reference sequence). The V and J ends lost 4 bases and 5 bases, in that order; junction bases with no gene match: 13. CDR3 length: 16 residues. The CDR3 bases are TGTGCCAGCAGCACGCTATCGGCGGGAGGGATCCACGAGCAGTACTTC. It translates to CASSTLSAGGIHEQYF.

The chain uses TRBV4-1 and TRBJ1-5; D is possibly TRBD1 (5 bases). The ends were cut back, 1 base at V and 7 bases at J, with 14 bases in the middle. Germline V gene data show CDR1 as MGHRA and CDR2 as YSYEKL. The CDR3 contains 15 residues. CDR3 sequence (DNA): TGCGCCAGCAGCCAAGCGGTAACAGGAGTACAGCCCCAGCATTTT. Its protein is CASSQAVTGVQPQHF.

The chain employs TRBV4-3 and TRBJ1-4, with D perhaps TRBD1 (5 bases). Germline lookup yields CDR1 LGHNA and CDR2 YSLEER. The V and J ends lost 0 bases and 4 bases respectively, with 9 bases between them. The CDR3 has 15 residues. The CDR3 here is CASSQDTGRNEKLFF. In DNA form, the CDR3 reads TGCGCCAGCAGCCAAGATACAGGCCGTAATGAAAAACTGTTTTTT.

With regard to this clone: Relative to the germline gene, one junction end is altered; a read error may explain this. The chain links TRBV7-7 to TRBJ2-1; TRBD2 might be the D (5 bases). The CDR3 length is 13 residues. The germline V gene has CDR1 SSHAT and CDR2 FNYEAQ (reference sequence). DNA for the CDR3: TGTGCTAGCAGCTTAGGAGACTACGCCGAGCAGTTCTTC. Amino acid sequence: CASSLGDYAEQFF.

CDR3 loop: CASSFNRDSNQPQHF. The CDR3 DNA follows: TGTGCCAGCAGTTTCAACAGGGATAGCAATCAGCCCCAGCATTTT. The chain employs TRBV27 and TRBJ1-5, with D perhaps TRBD1 (6 bases). The CDR3 length is 15 residues. V was cut by 3 bases and J by 0 bases, with 9 bases left in between. Germline V lookup: CDR1 MNHEY, CDR2 SMNVEV (reference sequence).

The chain employs TRBV2 and TRBJ1-2; no reliable D call. The CDR3 spans 12 residues. The V and J ends lost 7 bases and 4 bases respectively, with 10 bases between them. Germline V lookup: CDR1 SNHLY, CDR2 FYNNEI. Written as DNA, the CDR3 is TGTGCCAGCACCCCAGGCGCCTATGGCTACACCTTC. It specifies CASTPGAYGYTF.

V is TRBV27 and J is TRBJ2-2; 10 positions agree with TRBD1. The ends lost 6 bases at V and 7 bases at J; junction bases unmatched: 8. This CDR3 is built from 15 residues. Germline assignment: CDR1 MNHEY and CDR2 SMNVEV (reference sequence). The DNA for the CDR3 is TGTGCCAGCAGGGAAGACAGGGGGCGGGTCGGGGAGCTGTTTTTT. Its protein product is CASREDRGRVGELFF.

J is TRBJ2-5 and V is TRBV7-6; TRBD2 matches 11 bases. Germline V CDR1 and CDR2: SGHVS, FNYEAQ. J was trimmed by 1 base and V by 4 bases; bases with no gene match: 2. The CDR3 has 15 residues. The CDR3 DNA is TGTGCCAGCAGCTCGGGACTAGCGGCCCAAGAGACCCAGTACTTC. It encodes CASSSGLAAQETQYF. The full variable domain, in which reference TRBV7-6 and TRBJ2-5 provide the parts outside the CDR3, is GAGVSQSPRYKVTKRGQDVALRCDPISGHVSLYWYRQALGQGPEFLTYFNYEAQQDKSGLPNDRFSAERPEGSISTLTIQRTEQRDSAMYRCASSSGLAAQETQYFGPGTRLLVL.

This clone appeared once. The chain couples TRBV10-3 to TRBJ2-3, with 11 bases matching TRBD1. V trimming: 11 bases; J trimming: 1 base; junction bases outside the gene matches: 11. The CDR3 runs 16 residues. CDR1 and CDR2 (germline): ENHRY, SYGVKD. The CDR3 loop reads CAAAGRDRGGTDTQYF. DNA for the CDR3: TGTGCCGCCGCCGGTAGGGACAGGGGGGGCACAGATACGCAGTATTTT.

This chain links TRBV15 with TRBJ2-3; 10 bases map to TRBD2. The V gene end was trimmed by 7 bases and the J gene end by 5 bases; junction bases not matched to a gene: 12. The CDR3 length is 16 residues. Per the germline V gene, CDR1 is LNHNV and CDR2 is YYDKDF (reference sequence). The CDR3 DNA is TGTGCCACCAAGTACCCTAGCGGGAGAGGGGGAGATACGCAGTATTTT. It is translated as CATKYPSGRGGDTQYF.

The V gene is TRBV30, the J gene TRBJ1-1, with D perhaps matching TRBD1 (6 bases). The germline V gene has CDR1 GTSNPN and CDR2 SVGIG (reference sequence). V dropped 5 bases and J dropped 0 bases, with 10 bases sitting between them. The CDR3 runs to 13 residues. For the CDR3, the DNA is TGTGCCTGGGGAGACAGGTTGAACACTGAAGCTTTCTTT. Its protein product is CAWGDRLNTEAFF.